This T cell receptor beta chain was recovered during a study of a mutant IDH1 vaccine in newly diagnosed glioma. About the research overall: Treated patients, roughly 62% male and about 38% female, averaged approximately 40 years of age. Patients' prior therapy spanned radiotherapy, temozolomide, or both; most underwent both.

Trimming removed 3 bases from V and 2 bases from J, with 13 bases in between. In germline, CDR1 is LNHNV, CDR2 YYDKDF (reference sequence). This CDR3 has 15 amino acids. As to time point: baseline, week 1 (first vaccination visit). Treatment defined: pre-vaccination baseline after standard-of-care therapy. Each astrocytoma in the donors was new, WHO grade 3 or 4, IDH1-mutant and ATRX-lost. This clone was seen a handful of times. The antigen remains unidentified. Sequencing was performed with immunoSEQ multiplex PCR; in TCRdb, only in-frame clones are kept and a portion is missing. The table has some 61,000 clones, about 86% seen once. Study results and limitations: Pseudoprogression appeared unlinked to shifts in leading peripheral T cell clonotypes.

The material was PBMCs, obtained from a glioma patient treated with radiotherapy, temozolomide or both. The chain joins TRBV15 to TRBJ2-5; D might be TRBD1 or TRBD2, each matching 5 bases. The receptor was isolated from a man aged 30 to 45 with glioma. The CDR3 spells CATSRAREKQETQYF. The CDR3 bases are TGTGCCACCAGCAGGGCCAGGGAGAAACAAGAGACCCAGTACTTC. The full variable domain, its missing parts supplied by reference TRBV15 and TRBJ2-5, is DAMVIQNPRYQVTQFGKPVTLSCSQTLNHNVMYWYQQKSSQAPKLLFHYYDKDFNNEADTPDNFQSRRPNTSFCFLDIRSPGLGDTAMYLCATSRAREKQETQYFGPGTRLLVL.